A selection of T cell receptor beta chains follows, all from one sample in a study of neoadjuvant anti-PD-1 for oral cavity cancer. The assay was immunoSEQ multiplex PCR, and TCRdb's table has in-frame clones only and misses some. The repertoire holds about 15,000 clones, with 65% to 75% as singletons. Here the sequenced sample was PBMCs, taken before nivolumab (anti-PD-1) treatment. These receptors all stem from a person between 40 and 80 years old with oral cavity squamous cell carcinoma. CDR3s include the opening cysteine and the closing phenylalanine or tryptophan. A D gene is named only where the DNA matches it firmly. Some rows have no size entry. The others give once, few or many, or a class for an expanded clone.

v_gene: TRBV14; j_gene: TRBJ2-7; d_gene: -; len: 12; abundance: -; CDR3nt: TGTGCCAGCAGCCAAGAGGGGTACGAGCAGTACTTC; CDR3aa: CASSQEGYEQYF
v_gene: TRBV2; j_gene: TRBJ1-5; d_gene: -; len: 16; abundance: -; CDR3nt: TGTGCCAGCAGGGACCTGGCAGGGCTTAGCAATCAGCCCCAGCATTTT; CDR3aa: CASRDLAGLSNQPQHF
v_gene: TRBV11-2; j_gene: TRBJ2-3; d_gene: TRBD2; len: 15; abundance: few; CDR3nt: TGTGCCAGCAGCCTCGTAGCGGGATTTCCAGATACGCAGTATTTT; CDR3aa: CASSLVAGFPDTQYF
v_gene: TRBV13; j_gene: TRBJ1-6; d_gene: -; len: 12; abundance: few; CDR3nt: TGTGCCAGCAGCTCCCCCGGAGAGCGCCTCCACTTT; CDR3aa: CASSSPGERLHF
v_gene: TRBV10-3; j_gene: TRBJ1-1; d_gene: -; len: 15; abundance: few; CDR3nt: TGTGCCATCAGTGAGGGAGGGGCCAAGAACACTGAAGCTTTCTTT; CDR3aa: CAISEGGAKNTEAFF
v_gene: TRBV5-4; j_gene: TRBJ2-3; d_gene: -; len: 12; abundance: -; CDR3nt: TGTGCCAGCAGCTTCTCCACAGATACGCAGTATTTT; CDR3aa: CASSFSTDTQYF
v_gene: TRBV5-1; j_gene: TRBJ1-5; d_gene: -; len: 14; abundance: -; CDR3nt: TGCGCCAGCAGCTTGGGGGGGGGCAATCAGCCCCAGCATTTT; CDR3aa: CASSLGGGNQPQHF
v_gene: TRBV15; j_gene: TRBJ2-5; d_gene: -; len: 13; abundance: -; CDR3nt: TGTGCCACCAGCAGACCCCCGCAAGAGACCCAGTACTTC; CDR3aa: CATSRPPQETQYF
v_gene: TRBV7-9; j_gene: TRBJ1-5; d_gene: -; len: 14; abundance: -; CDR3nt: TGTGCCAGCGCAGACAGAGACCACAATCAGCCCCAGCATTTT; CDR3aa: CASADRDHNQPQHF
v_gene: TRBV11-1; j_gene: TRBJ2-5; d_gene: TRBD2; len: 16; abundance: -; CDR3nt: TGTGCCAGCAGCTTAGATCGGGCGGGAGGAGGCGAGACCCAGTACTTC; CDR3aa: CASSLDRAGGGETQYF
v_gene: TRBV5-1; j_gene: TRBJ2-3; d_gene: -; len: 15; abundance: -; CDR3nt: TGCGCCAGCAGCTTATTACTAGATAGCACAGATACGCAGTATTTT; CDR3aa: CASSLLLDSTDTQYF
v_gene: TRBV2; j_gene: TRBJ1-1; d_gene: -; len: 11; abundance: -; CDR3nt: TGTGCCAGCAGTGAAGCAGGGCGGGCTTTCTTT; CDR3aa: CASSEAGRAFF
v_gene: TRBV5-1; j_gene: TRBJ1-6; d_gene: -; len: 14; abundance: -; CDR3nt: TGCGCCAGCAGTAACGCGGGGTTTGATTCACCCCTCCACTTT; CDR3aa: CASSNAGFDSPLHF
v_gene: TRBV7-9; j_gene: TRBJ1-5; d_gene: TRBD1; len: 15; abundance: -; CDR3nt: TGTGCCAGCAGCACGACAGGGAATGGCAATCAGCCCCAGCATTTT; CDR3aa: CASSTTGNGNQPQHF
v_gene: TRBV5-6; j_gene: TRBJ1-1; d_gene: TRBD1; len: 16; abundance: once; CDR3nt: TGTGCCAGCAGCTCCTCTGGGAGGGGGCGCGACACTGAAGCTTTCTTT; CDR3aa: CASSSSGRGRDTEAFF
v_gene: TRBV27; j_gene: TRBJ2-7; d_gene: TRBD2; len: 15; abundance: -; CDR3nt: TGTGCCAGCAGTTTATCAGGGACTAGCGGCTACGAGCAGTACTTC; CDR3aa: CASSLSGTSGYEQYF
v_gene: TRBV7-9; j_gene: TRBJ2-7; d_gene: TRBD1; len: 14; abundance: few; CDR3nt: TGTGCCAGCAGCTCGAACAGGGGATCCTACGAGCAGTACTTC; CDR3aa: CASSSNRGSYEQYF
v_gene: TRBV28; j_gene: TRBJ1-4; d_gene: -; len: 14; abundance: -; CDR3nt: TGTGCCAGCGTCCCTGAGACCAGGGATGAAAAACTGTTTTTT; CDR3aa: CASVPETRDEKLFF
v_gene: TRBV5-1; j_gene: TRBJ2-2; d_gene: -; len: 14; abundance: few; CDR3nt: TGCGCCAGCAGCTTTGACAAGCACGCCGGGGAGCTGTTTTTT; CDR3aa: CASSFDKHAGELFF
v_gene: TRBV6-1; j_gene: TRBJ1-5; d_gene: TRBD1; len: 15; abundance: once; CDR3nt: TGTGCCAGCAGGGACTCGGGACAGGTGATACAGCCCCAGCATTTT; CDR3aa: CASRDSGQVIQPQHF
v_gene: TRBV7-3; j_gene: TRBJ2-1; d_gene: TRBD2; len: 15; abundance: -; CDR3nt: TGTGCCAGCAGCCCAACCGCGGGAGGGTCGTGGGAGCAGTTCTTC; CDR3aa: CASSPTAGGSWEQFF
v_gene: TRBV11-1; j_gene: TRBJ2-1; d_gene: TRBD2; len: 16; abundance: -; CDR3nt: TGTGCCAGCACCCCCGGTCCGGGACTAGCGCACAATGAGCAGTTCTTC; CDR3aa: CASTPGPGLAHNEQFF
v_gene: TRBV10-3; j_gene: TRBJ2-1; d_gene: TRBD2; len: 16; abundance: -; CDR3nt: TGTGCCATCAGTGAGGAGCGGGGGTTGGTCTACAATGAGCAGTTCTTC; CDR3aa: CAISEERGLVYNEQFF
v_gene: TRBV30; j_gene: TRBJ1-2; d_gene: -; len: 12; abundance: -; CDR3nt: TGTGCCTGGAGCCCCGAGGGGGGGGGCTACACCTTC; CDR3aa: CAWSPEGGGYTF
v_gene: TRBV7-9; j_gene: TRBJ1-6; d_gene: -; len: 17; abundance: few; CDR3nt: TGTGCCAGCAGCTCCTCCAAAAGGGGAACCTATAATTCACCCCTCCACTTT; CDR3aa: CASSSSKRGTYNSPLHF
v_gene: TRBV7-9; j_gene: TRBJ1-5; d_gene: -; len: 15; abundance: few; CDR3nt: TGTGCCAGCAGCCTTAGTCGGGGTAGGGATCAGCCCCAGCATTTT; CDR3aa: CASSLSRGRDQPQHF
v_gene: TRBV5-1; j_gene: TRBJ1-1; d_gene: -; len: 17; abundance: -; CDR3nt: TGCGCCAGCAGCTTGGCTCCCAGGGCGGTCGGGGTCACTGAAGCTTTCTTT; CDR3aa: CASSLAPRAVGVTEAFF
v_gene: TRBV5-1; j_gene: TRBJ2-7; d_gene: TRBD1; len: 12; abundance: -; CDR3nt: TGCGCCAGCAGCTTTTACAGGGGCGAGCAGTACTTC; CDR3aa: CASSFYRGEQYF
v_gene: TRBV7-9; j_gene: TRBJ1-4; d_gene: -; len: 16; abundance: once; CDR3nt: TGTGCCAGCAGCTTAGCGCCGACAGCGAGTAATGAAAAACTGTTTTTT; CDR3aa: CASSLAPTASNEKLFF
v_gene: TRBV9; j_gene: TRBJ2-2; d_gene: -; len: 13; abundance: -; CDR3nt: TGTGCCAGCAGCGTAAAAGGGGTCGGGGAGCTGTTTTTT; CDR3aa: CASSVKGVGELFF
v_gene: TRBV5-1; j_gene: TRBJ2-1; d_gene: -; len: 11; abundance: -; CDR3nt: TGCGCCAGCAGCCTACACAATGAGCAGTTCTTC; CDR3aa: CASSLHNEQFF
v_gene: TRBV6-5; j_gene: TRBJ2-1; d_gene: TRBD2; len: 16; abundance: -; CDR3nt: TGTGCCAGCAGTTACTCGGGGACTAGCGGGAGTCGTGAGCAGTTCTTC; CDR3aa: CASSYSGTSGSREQFF
v_gene: TRBV19; j_gene: TRBJ2-3; d_gene: TRBD2; len: 15; abundance: -; CDR3nt: TGTGCCAGTAAGGCGGGTAGCGGGGACTCAGATACGCAGTATTTT; CDR3aa: CASKAGSGDSDTQYF
v_gene: TRBV6-1; j_gene: TRBJ2-2; d_gene: -; len: 14; abundance: -; CDR3nt: TGTGCCAGCGTGAAATCGGCGAACACCGGGGAGCTGTTTTTT; CDR3aa: CASVKSANTGELFF
v_gene: TRBV5-1; j_gene: TRBJ1-3; d_gene: -; len: 17; abundance: -; CDR3nt: TGCGCCAGCAGCTTAAAATCGTCGCGAGACTCTGGAAACACCATATATTTT; CDR3aa: CASSLKSSRDSGNTIYF
v_gene: TRBV18; j_gene: TRBJ1-5; d_gene: -; len: 17; abundance: few; CDR3nt: TGTGCCAGCTCACGCCTGGGGAGGGGACAAAGCAATCAGCCCCAGCATTTT; CDR3aa: CASSRLGRGQSNQPQHF
v_gene: TRBV5-4; j_gene: TRBJ1-2; d_gene: -; len: 14; abundance: -; CDR3nt: TGTGCCAGCAGCTTGCGCTTATCTAACTATGGCTACACCTTC; CDR3aa: CASSLRLSNYGYTF
v_gene: TRBV2; j_gene: TRBJ1-1; d_gene: -; len: 13; abundance: -; CDR3nt: TGTGCCAGCAGTGGGCAGGGATATACTGAAGCTTTCTTT; CDR3aa: CASSGQGYTEAFF
v_gene: TRBV30; j_gene: TRBJ1-2; d_gene: TRBD1; len: 15; abundance: -; CDR3nt: TGTGCCTGGAGTATAGGGACAGGGGGAATCTATGGCTACACCTTC; CDR3aa: CAWSIGTGGIYGYTF
v_gene: TRBV11-2; j_gene: TRBJ2-7; d_gene: -; len: 14; abundance: -; CDR3nt: TGTGCCAGCAGCTTTTACAGGGCTTCCTACGAGCAGTACTTC; CDR3aa: CASSFYRASYEQYF
v_gene: TRBV10-2; j_gene: TRBJ2-1; d_gene: TRBD2; len: 17; abundance: -; CDR3nt: TGCGCCAGCATCAATCTCACTCCGGGACTAGCGTACAATGAGCAGTTCTTC; CDR3aa: CASINLTPGLAYNEQFF
v_gene: TRBV7-9; j_gene: TRBJ2-3; d_gene: TRBD2; len: 16; abundance: few; CDR3nt: TGTGCCAGCAGCTTCCGGACTAGCAGGCACACAGATACGCAGTATTTT; CDR3aa: CASSFRTSRHTDTQYF
v_gene: TRBV11-2; j_gene: TRBJ2-3; d_gene: TRBD2; len: 15; abundance: few; CDR3nt: TGTGCCAGCAGCTTAGGCGGGGGGCTAACAGATACGCAGTATTTT; CDR3aa: CASSLGGGLTDTQYF
v_gene: TRBV20-1; j_gene: TRBJ2-7; d_gene: -; len: 11; abundance: few; CDR3nt: TGCAGTGCTAGCCCTCTCGGGGAGCAGTACTTC; CDR3aa: CSASPLGEQYF
v_gene: TRBV11-2; j_gene: TRBJ2-1; d_gene: -; len: 14; abundance: -; CDR3nt: TGTGCCAGCAGCTTCACAGGGACCATCAATGAGCAGTTCTTC; CDR3aa: CASSFTGTINEQFF
v_gene: TRBV2; j_gene: TRBJ1-5; d_gene: -; len: 15; abundance: -; CDR3nt: TGTGCCAGCAGTGTGCGGGCAGGCCAACATCAGCCCCAGCATTTT; CDR3aa: CASSVRAGQHQPQHF